This TCR beta chain comes out of a study of blood T cell repertoires in COVID-19. The wider study: T cells, B-cell-depleted T cells, or PBMCs supplied cDNA or gDNA.

As processed by the authors: Nucleated cell number was recorded as an estimate derived from reference gene primer amplification. TCRdb keeps only in-frame clones here, not all; method: immunoSEQ multiplex PCR. That table furnishes V, J and clone size, whereas the DNA furnished D and trimming. Among roughly 200,000 clones listed, 88% were seen once. Germline V lookup: CDR1 GTSNPN, CDR2 SVGIG (reference sequence). The CDR3 is 12 residues long. V lost 1 base to trimming and J lost 11 bases, with 14 bases between them. This TCR derives from a man between 18 and 35 years old with active or convalescent COVID-19. This rearrangement joins TRBV30 to TRBJ1-1; D possibly corresponds to TRBD1 (5 bases). The sequenced material came from peripheral blood. The CDR3 DNA reads TGTGCCTGGAGTGAAGGGGCTGGCCGGGCTTTCTTT. Translated: CAWSEGAGRAFF.